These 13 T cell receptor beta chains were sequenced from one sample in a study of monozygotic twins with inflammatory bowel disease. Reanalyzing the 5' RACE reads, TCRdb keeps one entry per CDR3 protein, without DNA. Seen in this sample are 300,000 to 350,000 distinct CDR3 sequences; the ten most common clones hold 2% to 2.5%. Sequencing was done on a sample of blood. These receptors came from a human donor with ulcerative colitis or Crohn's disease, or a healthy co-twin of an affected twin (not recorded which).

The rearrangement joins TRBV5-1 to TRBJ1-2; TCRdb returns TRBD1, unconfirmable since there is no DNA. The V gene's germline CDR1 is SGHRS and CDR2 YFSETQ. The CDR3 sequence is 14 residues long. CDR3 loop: CASSLDPHGGGYTF.

The CDR3 loop is CSARGSGKVETQYF. V and J are TRBV20-1 and TRBJ2-5; the TRBD2 assignment by TCRdb is unverifiable without DNA. Germline assignment: CDR1 DFQATT and CDR2 SNEGSKA (reference sequence). The CDR3 runs 14 residues.

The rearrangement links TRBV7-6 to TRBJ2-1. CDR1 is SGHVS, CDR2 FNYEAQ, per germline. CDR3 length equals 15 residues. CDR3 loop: CASSSTASSYNEQFF.

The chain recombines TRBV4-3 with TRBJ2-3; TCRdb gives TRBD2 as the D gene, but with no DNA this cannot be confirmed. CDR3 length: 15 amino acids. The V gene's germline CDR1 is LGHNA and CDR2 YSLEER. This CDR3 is CASSQDLSWRGTQYF.

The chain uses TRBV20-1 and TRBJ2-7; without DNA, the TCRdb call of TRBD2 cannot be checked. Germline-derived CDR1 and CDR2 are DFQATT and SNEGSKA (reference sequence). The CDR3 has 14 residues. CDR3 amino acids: CSARDSGGSYEQYF.

This chain's CDR3 is CSARGREAYYEQYF. This chain links TRBV20-1 with TRBJ2-7. CDR1 and CDR2 from the germline V gene are DFQATT and SNEGSKA (reference sequence). The CDR3 sequence is 14 residues long.

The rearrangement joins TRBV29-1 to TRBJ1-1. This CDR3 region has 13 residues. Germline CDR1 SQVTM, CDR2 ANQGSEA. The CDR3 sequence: CSVGVMVRMEAFF.

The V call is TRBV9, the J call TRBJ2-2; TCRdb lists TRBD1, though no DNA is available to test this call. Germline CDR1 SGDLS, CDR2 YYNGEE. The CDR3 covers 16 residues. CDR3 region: CASTPGATANTGELFF.

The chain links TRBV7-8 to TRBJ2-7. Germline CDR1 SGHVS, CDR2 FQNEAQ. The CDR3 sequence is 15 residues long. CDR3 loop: CASSLAPRKKGEQYF.

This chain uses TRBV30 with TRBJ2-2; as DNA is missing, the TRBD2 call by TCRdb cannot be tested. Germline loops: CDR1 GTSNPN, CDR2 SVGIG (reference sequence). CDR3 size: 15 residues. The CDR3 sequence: CAWSPDSLRAGELFF. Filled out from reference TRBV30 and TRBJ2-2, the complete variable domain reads SQTIHQWPATLVQPVGSPLSLECTVEGTSNPNLYWYRQAAGRGLQLLFYSVGIGQISSEVPQNLSASRPQDRQFILSSKKLLLSDSGFYLCAWSPDSLRAGELFFGEGSRLTVL.

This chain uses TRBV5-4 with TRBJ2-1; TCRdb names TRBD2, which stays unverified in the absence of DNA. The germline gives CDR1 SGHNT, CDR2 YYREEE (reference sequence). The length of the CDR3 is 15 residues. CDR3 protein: CASATSGRSENEQFF.

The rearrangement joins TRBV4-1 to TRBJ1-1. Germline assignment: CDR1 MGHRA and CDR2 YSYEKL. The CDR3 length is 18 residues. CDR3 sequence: CASSPTFVYGVSNTEAFF.

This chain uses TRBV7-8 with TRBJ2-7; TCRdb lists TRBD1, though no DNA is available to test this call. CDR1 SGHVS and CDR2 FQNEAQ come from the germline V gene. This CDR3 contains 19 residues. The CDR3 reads CASSLKSGRVGQGAEEQYF.